The T cell receptor beta chain under discussion was sequenced for a study of T-cell memory formation after mild COVID-19. Overall study findings and caveats: Most CD4+ clones that shrank were in CM and EM, while CD8+ ones turned up in EMRA. Later expanders leaned CD4+, whereas clones that contracted between day 15 and 85 were balanced CD4/CD8.

MiXCR, applied by TCRdb to the 5' RACE reads, yields one record per CDR3 protein. The sample lists roughly 340,000 distinct CDR3 sequences; less than 20% were seen once. This clonotype appeared many times. No antigen is known for it. What was sequenced was PBMCs or a T cell subset sorted from them (not recorded which). This clonotype was sampled from a man aged 18 to 35 who had mild COVID-19 (a few samples of this study predate the infection). Cell type and time point are not known.

The CDR3 DNA is TGCGCCAGCAGCCAAAAGGAGGGGGCCTACGAGCAGTACTTC. This translates into CASSQKEGAYEQYF. The rearrangement joins TRBV4-3 to TRBJ2-7; D could derive from TRBD1 or TRBD2 (6 bases each). Trimming cost V 2 bases and J 2 bases, with 10 bases left between them. CDR1 is LGHNA, CDR2 YSLEER, per germline. The CDR3 contains 14 residues.